This T cell receptor (beta chain) derives from a study of T cell changes during pregnancy in multiple sclerosis. This clone appeared a few times. The table came from immunoSEQ multiplex PCR; TCRdb's copy has only in-frame clones and leaves some out. The sample lists approximately 48,000 clones; roughly nine tenths were seen once. The trim removed 0 bases at V and 7 bases at J, leaving 9 bases unmatched. The germline gives CDR1 LGHNT, CDR2 FRNRAP. The length of the CDR3 is 16 residues. The source of this sequence is a female donor with multiple sclerosis, enrolled in a pregnancy study. This specimen consisted of CD4+ T cells from peripheral blood mononuclear cells, obtained after pregnancy. The gene calls are TRBV12-5 and TRBJ1-2; 9 positions match TRBD1. The CDR3 is CASGLVRAQGAFGYTF. The CDR3 DNA reads as TGTGCTAGTGGTTTGGTAAGGGCACAGGGGGCTTTTGGCTACACCTTC.